The next 19 T cell receptor beta chains were all read from a single sample in a study of T cells in Graves' hyperthyroidism and ophthalmopathy. Amplified regions were TCR beta CDR3 sequences from RNA transcripts. Initially, a first-round RT-PCR of the TCR CDR3 employed the HTBI primer set. TCRdb reprocessed the multiplex PCR reads via MiXCR and lists one record per CDR3 protein. The sample carries more than 350,000 distinct CDR3 sequences, roughly 15% recorded once. The sample taken for sequencing was blood. These receptors all stem from a woman aged 55-70 years with Graves' ophthalmopathy.

The chain has TRBV9 and TRBJ2-7, with D unresolved. This CDR3 spans 15 amino acids. Germline loops: CDR1 SGDLS, CDR2 YYNGEE. V lost 0 bases and J 2 bases, leaving 12 bases between the germline ends. CDR3 region: CASSVAPQPTYEQYF. In nucleotides, the CDR3 is TGTGCCAGCAGCGTAGCTCCACAGCCCACCTACGAGCAGTACTTC. Full variable domain (outside the CDR3, taken from reference TRBV9 and TRBJ2-7): DSGVTQTPKHLITATGQRVTLRCSPRSGDLSVYWYQQSLDQGLQFLIQYYNGEERAKGNILERFSAQQFPDLHSELNLSSLELGDSALYFCASSVAPQPTYEQYFGPGTRLTVT.

This clonotype was found a few times. The rearrangement links TRBV9 to TRBJ2-3; 10 nucleotides match TRBD2. This CDR3 is built from 16 residues. V dropped 0 bases and J dropped 0; count of bases not matched to a gene: 1. In germline, CDR1 is SGDLS, CDR2 YYNGEE. The CDR3 is CASSVVSGRSTDTQYF. The CDR3 DNA sequence: TGTGCCAGCAGCGTAGTTAGCGGGAGGAGCACAGATACGCAGTATTTT.

This clonotype was detected only a few times. This chain connects TRBV12-3 or TRBV12-4 to TRBJ1-4; TRBD1 might be the D (6 bases). Trimming removed 3 bases at V and 7 bases at J, with 12 bases between. This CDR3 region has 14 residues. CDR3 bases: TGTGCCAGCAGTTTTGCGGGGGCGGGTGAAAAACTGTTTTTT. It yields the protein CASSFAGAGEKLFF.

This clonotype appeared many times. The rearrangement links TRBV18 to TRBJ2-1; 10 bases match TRBD1. This CDR3 comprises 15 residues. CDR1 is KGHSH and CDR2 is LQKENI in the germline V gene. Trimming at V came to 5 bases and at J to 8 bases, leaving 9 bases not matched to a gene. The CDR3 DNA reads TGTGCCAGCTCAACACGGACAGGGGGTGACTATGAGCAGTTCTTC. Amino acid sequence: CASSTRTGGDYEQFF.

This clonotype was observed a single time. At one of its ends the junction is not consistent with the germline gene, which may arise from a read error. The chain has TRBV5-1 and TRBJ2-3; D gene unclear. Germline V gives CDR1 SGHRS, CDR2 YFSETQ. CDR3 size: 12 residues. The CDR3 DNA follows: TGCGCCAGCGGCTTGACCACGGATACGCAGTATTTT. Translating it yields CASGLTTDTQYF.

Of note for this clonotype: A much larger clone differs from this one at a single base, so this may be a read error. No conserved phenylalanine or tryptophan ends this CDR3, so it is likely a read error. V and J are TRBV9 and TRBJ1-1; no firm D call. Trimming shortened V by 5 bases and J by 4 bases, and 15 bases separated the two germline ends. CDR1 is SGDLS, CDR2 YYNGEE, per germline. The CDR3 consists of 14 residues. Here the CDR3 DNA reads TGTGCCAGCAGTTTAGTGGGTTGGGGCACTGAAGCTTTCCTT. Protein sequence: CASSLVGWGTEAFL.

There are many counts of this clonotype. V and J are TRBV28 and TRBJ2-1, with a weak D call TRBD2 (5 bases). CDR1 and CDR2 from the germline V gene are MDHEN and SYDVKM. This CDR3 contains 12 residues. The germline V and J ends were trimmed by 7 bases and 9 bases, with 13 bases remaining between them. CDR3 nucleotide sequence: TGTGCCAGCACCTCTTGGGCGGGTGAGCAGTTCTTC. Protein product: CASTSWAGEQFF.

A few counts support this clonotype. A much larger clone differs from this one at a single base, so this may be a read error. The chain recombines TRBV28 with TRBJ1-2; D might be TRBD1 (5 bases). CDR3 length equals 13 residues. The germline gives CDR1 MDHEN, CDR2 SYDVKM. DNA of the CDR3: TGTGCCGGCAGCCCGGAGGGGCTGCGTGGCTACACCTTC. Translated: CAGSPEGLRGYTF.

The rearrangement links TRBV4-1 to TRBJ1-2; unclear D gene. The CDR3 is 15 amino acids. Per the germline V gene, CDR1 is MGHRA and CDR2 is YSYEKL. The V and J ends lost 0 bases and 5 bases respectively, with 13 bases between them. The CDR3 region is CASSQEIGIFYGYTF. CDR3 bases: TGCGCCAGCAGCCAAGAAATCGGCATCTTTTATGGCTACACCTTC.

This clonotype has only a few counts. The chain employs TRBV11-3 and TRBJ1-1; a weak D match, TRBD1 (5 bases). The CDR3 consists of 18 residues. Between the trimmed V and J ends, which lost 5 bases and 0 bases, there was a span of 22 bases. Germline CDR1 SGHNT, CDR2 YENEEA. CDR3 DNA: TGTGCCAGCAGCGCCCCAGGCTCGGGGGTCGCCATGAACACTGAAGCTTTCTTT. Translating gives CASSAPGSGVAMNTEAFF.

The rearrangement joins TRBV5-1 to TRBJ2-1; 8 bases fit TRBD2. J lost 0 bases, V lost 4 bases, and 9 bases had no gene match. CDR3 length: 17 residues. In germline, CDR1 is SGHRS, CDR2 YFSETQ. CDR3 sequence (DNA): TGCGCCAGCAGCCCTTCCGGGGGGGCCTACTCCTACAATGAGCAGTTCTTC. Translation: CASSPSGGAYSYNEQFF.

The rearrangement joins TRBV12-3 or TRBV12-4 to TRBJ2-7, with 11 bases identical to TRBD1. This CDR3 contains 14 residues. V was clipped by 8 bases and J by 5 bases; unmatched bases: 8. The CDR3, as DNA: TGTGCCAGCGGGTCCAGGACAGGGGGCGACGAGCAGTACTTC. It encodes CASGSRTGGDEQYF.

This clonotype came up many times. This rearrangement joins TRBV11-2 to TRBJ2-7; the D gene could be TRBD1 or TRBD2 (5 bases each). Germline V lookup: CDR1 SGHAT, CDR2 FQNNGV. The CDR3 is 15 amino acids. V lost 4 bases, J lost 5 bases, and 18 bases lay in between. CDR3 in amino acids: CASSSRDLTQDEQYF. CDR3 nucleotides: TGTGCCAGCAGCTCCCGGGACCTCACTCAGGACGAGCAGTACTTC.

This clonotype occurred many times. V is TRBV3-1 and J is TRBJ2-7; TRBD2 matches at 10 bases. The CDR3 covers 15 residues. The germline gives CDR1 LGHDT, CDR2 YNNKEL (reference sequence). The junction had 4 bases not matched to a gene; V was cut back by 0 bases and J by 5 bases. CDR3 region: CASSQELAGVDEQYF. CDR3 sequence (DNA): TGTGCCAGCAGCCAAGAGCTAGCGGGAGTGGACGAGCAGTACTTC.

This clonotype was counted between two and nine times. V is TRBV14 and J is TRBJ2-1; D is ambiguous. V was cut by 3 bases and J by 12 bases, with 15 bases left in between. CDR3 length: 13 residues. CDR1 SGHDN and CDR2 FVKESK come from the germline V gene. The CDR3 protein is CASSQSSPWGQFF. In DNA, the CDR3 is TGTGCCAGCAGCCAGTCGTCCCCCTGGGGGCAGTTCTTC.

The gene calls are TRBV14 and TRBJ2-1; 7 nucleotides line up with TRBD1. Germline V lookup: CDR1 SGHDN, CDR2 FVKESK. The J segment lost 9 bases and the V segment lost 5 bases, leaving 10 bases of the junction unmatched. The CDR3 is made up of 14 amino acids. CDR3: CASSVGQSYGEQFF. In DNA, the CDR3 is TGTGCCAGCAGCGTGGGACAGTCTTATGGTGAGCAGTTCTTC.

This clonotype was detected many times. The J gene is TRBJ2-1, the V gene TRBV12-3 or TRBV12-4, with 11 bases that match TRBD2. The ends lost 2 bases at V and 1 base at J; junction bases unmatched: 1. The CDR3 has 16 amino acids. In nucleotides, the CDR3 is TGTGCCAGCAGTTTACTAGCGGGAGGATCCTACAATGAGCAGTTCTTC. Translated: CASSLLAGGSYNEQFF.

This clonotype was recorded at least ten times. V and J are TRBV11-2 and TRBJ2-1, with D uncertain. V lost 1 base and J lost 8, with 15 bases in between. The CDR3 spans 15 residues. Germline CDR1 and CDR2: SGHAT and FQNNGV. CDR3 DNA sequence: TGTGCCAGCAGCTTAGTAAAAAGGGCTAGGGATGAGCAGTTCTTC. Amino acids: CASSLVKRARDEQFF.

This clonotype was detected only once. The V gene is TRBV24-1, the J gene TRBJ2-5; TRBD1 is a possible D gene (6 bases). The CDR3 sequence is 15 residues long. Per germline, CDR1 KGHDR and CDR2 SFDVKD. The V and J ends lost 4 bases and 5 bases respectively, with 16 bases between them. CDR3 DNA: TGTGCCACCAGTGACTCTAGGGACACCGGGGAGACCCAGTACTTC. Protein: CATSDSRDTGETQYF.